The T cell receptor beta chain described here comes from a study of T-cell reconstitution after alpha-beta-depleted transplantation in children. Construction of the TCRbeta library involved unique molecular identifiers. Each CDR3 protein gets one entry after TCRdb re-called the PCR reads with MiXCR. The sample gives nearly 400,000 distinct CDR3 sequences, just over 20% of which show up once; about 3.8% is in the top ten. The V segment lost 3 bases and the J segment 5 bases; nucleotides outside the gene matches: 5. This CDR3 comprises 15 residues. Per the germline V gene, CDR1 is SGHRS and CDR2 is YFSETQ.

This material consisted of PBMCs from the stem cell graft donor, taken from the stem cell graft. This chain links TRBV5-1 with TRBJ2-1; 10 bases map to TRBD1. The sequence came from a human donor who donated a stem cell graft to a child with acute myeloid leukemia. The CDR3 bases are TGCGCCAGCAGCTCAACCGGGACAGGGGACAATGAGCAGTTCTTC. Amino acid sequence: CASSSTGTGDNEQFF.